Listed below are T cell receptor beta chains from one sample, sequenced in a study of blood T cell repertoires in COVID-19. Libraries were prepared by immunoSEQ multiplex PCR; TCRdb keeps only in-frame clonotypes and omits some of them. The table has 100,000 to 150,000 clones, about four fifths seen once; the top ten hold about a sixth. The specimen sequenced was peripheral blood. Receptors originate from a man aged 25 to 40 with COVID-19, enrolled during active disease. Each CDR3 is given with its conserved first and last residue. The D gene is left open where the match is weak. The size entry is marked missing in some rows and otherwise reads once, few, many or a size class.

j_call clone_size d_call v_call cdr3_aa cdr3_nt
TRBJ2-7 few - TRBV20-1 CSASWTQASEASYEQYF TGCAGTGCTAGTTGGACACAGGCGTCAGAAGCGAGCTACGAGCAGTACTTC
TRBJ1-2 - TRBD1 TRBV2 CASSTGGDYGYTF TGTGCCAGCTCCACAGGGGGAGACTATGGCTACACCTTC
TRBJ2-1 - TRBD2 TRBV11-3 CASSLGTSGRDQFF TGTGCCAGCAGCTTAGGGACTAGCGGGAGAGACCAGTTCTTC
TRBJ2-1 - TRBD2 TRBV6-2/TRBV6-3 CASSYSTERGGRNEQFF TGTGCCAGCAGTTACTCGACGGAGCGGGGGGGCAGGAATGAGCAGTTCTTC
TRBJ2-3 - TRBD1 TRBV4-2 CATGQGDTDTQYF TGTGCCACAGGACAGGGGGACACAGATACGCAGTATTTT
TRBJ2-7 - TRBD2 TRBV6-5 CASSKLAGVAGEQYF TGTGCCAGCAGTAAACTAGCGGGAGTAGCAGGCGAGCAGTACTTC
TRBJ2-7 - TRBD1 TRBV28 CASRRQGRGTYEQYF TGTGCCAGCAGAAGACAGGGGAGAGGAACCTACGAGCAGTACTTC
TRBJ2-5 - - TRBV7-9 CASSYRLGQETQYF TGTGCCAGCAGCTACCGACTAGGGCAAGAGACCCAGTACTTC
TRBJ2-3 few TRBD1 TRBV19 CASSARDSYTDTQYF TGTGCCAGTAGTGCCCGGGACAGCTACACAGATACGCAGTATTTT
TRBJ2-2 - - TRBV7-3 CASSPSGQLTGELFF TGTGCCAGCAGCCCGAGTGGACAGTTGACCGGGGAGCTGTTTTTT
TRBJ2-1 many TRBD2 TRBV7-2 CASSSSGEPHNEQFF TGTGCCAGCAGCTCTAGCGGGGAGCCCCACAATGAGCAGTTCTTC
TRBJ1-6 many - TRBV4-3 CASSYAPDSPLHF TGCGCCAGCAGTTATGCACCGGATTCACCCCTCCACTTT
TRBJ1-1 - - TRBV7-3 CASSQDRNTEAFF TGTGCCAGCAGCCAAGACAGGAACACTGAAGCTTTCTTT
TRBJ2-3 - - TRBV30 CACLTADTQYF TGTGCCTGCTTGACAGCAGATACGCAGTATTTT
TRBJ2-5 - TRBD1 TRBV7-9 CASSPGQGVVETQYF TGTGCCAGCAGCCCGGGACAGGGGGTCGTAGAGACCCAGTACTTC
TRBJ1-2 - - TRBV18 CASSPGTSNYGYTF TGTGCCAGCTCACCGGGGACATCAAACTATGGCTACACCTTC
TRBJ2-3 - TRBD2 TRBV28 CASSYEGTSGVTLFSTDTQYF TGTGCCAGCAGCTACGAAGGGACTAGCGGGGTCACCCTCTTCAGCACAGATACGCAGTATTTT
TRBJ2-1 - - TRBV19 CASSIQYTNNEQFF TGTGCCAGTAGTATCCAGTACACCAACAATGAGCAGTTCTTC
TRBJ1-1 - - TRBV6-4 CASSDRENTEAFF TGTGCCAGCAGTGACCGGGAAAACACTGAAGCTTTCTTT
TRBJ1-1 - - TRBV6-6 CASRRMNTEAFF TGTGCCAGCAGGCGTATGAACACTGAAGCTTTCTTT
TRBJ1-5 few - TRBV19 CASSSAGGNQPQHF TGTGCCAGTAGTTCGGCAGGGGGCAATCAGCCCCAGCATTTT
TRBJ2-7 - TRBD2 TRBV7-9 CASSLSGGPSYEQYF TGTGCCAGCAGCTTAAGCGGGGGCCCCTCCTACGAGCAGTACTTC
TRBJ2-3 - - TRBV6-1 CASSENPGPDTQYF TGTGCCAGCAGTGAAAATCCAGGGCCAGATACGCAGTATTTT
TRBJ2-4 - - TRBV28 CASSRTLNLAKNIQYF TGTGCCAGCAGTCGGACACTGAACCTAGCCAAAAACATTCAGTACTTC
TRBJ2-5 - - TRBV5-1 CASSFSRDQETQYF TGCGCCAGCAGCTTTAGCAGAGACCAAGAGACCCAGTACTTC
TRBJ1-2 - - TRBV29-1 CSVPPLAGNYGYTF TGCAGCGTCCCCCCCCTGGCGGGGAACTATGGCTACACCTTC
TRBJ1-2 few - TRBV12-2 CASRFRDRGGYTF TGTGCAAGTCGCTTCCGGGACAGGGGTGGCTACACCTTC
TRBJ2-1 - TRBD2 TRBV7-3 CASSTGLAVNNEQFF TGTGCCAGCAGCACTGGACTAGCGGTTAACAATGAGCAGTTCTTC
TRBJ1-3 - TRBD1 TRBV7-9 CASSFSRGPGNTIYF TGTGCCAGCAGCTTTTCCAGGGGGCCAGGAAACACCATATATTTT
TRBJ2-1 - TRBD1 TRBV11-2 CASSFNLAGTARNEQFF TGTGCCAGCAGCTTCAACCTGGCCGGGACAGCCCGCAATGAGCAGTTCTTC
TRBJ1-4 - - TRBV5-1 CASSLGQNNEKLFF TGCGCCAGCAGCTTGGGGCAGAATAATGAAAAACTGTTTTTT
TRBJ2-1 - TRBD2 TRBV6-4 CASSDSSGSYNEQFF TGTGCCAGCAGTGACTCTAGCGGGTCCTACAATGAGCAGTTCTTC
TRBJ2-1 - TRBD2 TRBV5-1 CASSYGTSGTLHRGNEQFF TGCGCCAGCAGCTACGGGACTAGCGGGACACTCCACCGCGGCAATGAGCAGTTCTTC
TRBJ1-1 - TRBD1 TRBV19 CASSIDPPKRQGNTEAFF TGTGCCAGTAGTATAGACCCACCCAAAAGACAGGGAAATACTGAAGCTTTCTTT
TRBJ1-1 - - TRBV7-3 CASSLGNANTEAFF TGTGCCAGCAGCTTGGGCAACGCGAACACTGAAGCTTTCTTT
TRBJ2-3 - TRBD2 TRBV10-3 CAISGGTSGSTDTQYF TGTGCCATCAGTGGTGGGACTAGCGGGAGCACAGATACGCAGTATTTT
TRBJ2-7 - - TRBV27 CASSYIGGTYEQYF TGTGCCAGCAGCTACATCGGCGGGACCTACGAGCAGTACTTC
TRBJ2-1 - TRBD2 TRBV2 CASSEGGTSGRGSYNEQFF TGTGCCAGCAGTGAAGGTGGGACTAGCGGGAGGGGCTCCTACAATGAGCAGTTCTTC
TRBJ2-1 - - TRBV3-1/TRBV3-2 CASSLRVNNEQFF TGTGCCAGCAGCCTCCGGGTCAACAATGAGCAGTTCTTC
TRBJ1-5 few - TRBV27 CASSLERGNQPQHF TGTGCCAGCAGTTTGGAGAGGGGCAATCAGCCCCAGCATTTT
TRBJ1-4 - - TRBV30 CAWRVSSNEKLFF TGTGCCTGGAGAGTGTCGAGTAATGAAAAACTGTTTTTT
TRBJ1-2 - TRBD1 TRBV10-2 CASRMTDRGNYGYTF TGCGCCAGCAGGATGACGGACAGGGGGAACTATGGCTACACCTTC
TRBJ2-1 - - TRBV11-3 CASSSHGDNEQFF TGTGCCAGCAGCTCTCACGGGGACAATGAGCAGTTCTTC
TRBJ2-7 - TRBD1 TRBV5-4 CASSTGTVSSLNEQYF TGTGCCAGCAGCACCGGGACAGTGAGTTCATTGAACGAGCAGTACTTC
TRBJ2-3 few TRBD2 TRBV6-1 CASSDVAGGPDTQYF TGTGCCAGCAGTGATGTAGCGGGGGGGCCAGATACGCAGTATTTT
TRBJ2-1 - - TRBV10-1 CASSESTSYNEQFF TGCGCCAGCAGTGAGTCGACTAGTTACAATGAGCAGTTCTTC
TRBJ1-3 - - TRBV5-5 CASSWTIGNTIYF TGTGCCAGCAGCTGGACAATAGGAAACACCATATATTTT
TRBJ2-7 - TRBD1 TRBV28 CASSSPGTGTYEQYF TGTGCCAGCAGTTCCCCCGGGACAGGTACCTACGAGCAGTACTTC
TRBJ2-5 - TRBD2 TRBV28 CASSSRSVRGVQETQYF TGTGCCAGCAGTTCCCGTTCGGTGCGGGGGGTCCAAGAGACCCAGTACTTC
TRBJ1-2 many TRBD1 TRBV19 CASGVGQGGSEGYTF TGTGCCAGTGGAGTCGGACAGGGGGGATCAGAAGGCTACACCTTC
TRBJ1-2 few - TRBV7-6 CASSLAPGSNYGYTF TGTGCCAGCAGCTTAGCGCCGGGATCTAACTATGGCTACACCTTC
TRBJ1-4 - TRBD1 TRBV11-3 CASSPATGGGEKLFF TGTGCCAGCAGCCCAGCGACAGGGGGTGGGGAAAAACTGTTTTTT